This passage covers 15 T cell receptor beta chains from one sample sequenced in a study of CD8+ T cells in alopecia areata (dated by TCRdb to about 2018). Libraries were made using the immunoSEQ multiplex PCR assay. To provide template for TCR sequencing, every sample had RNA extracted and reverse transcribed into cDNA. Imported from immuneACCESS, the table was reduced by TCRdb to in-frame sequences with V and J called. These copies leave out some clones; in studies compared against another copy, an unresolved V gene accounts for under half, and the cause of the remainder is not known. In this sample the table shows about 180,000 clones, approximately 70% of which occur a single time. The ten largest clones represent roughly an eighth of the sample. What the time point label conveys for this sample: baseline before oral tofacitinib. Specimen: CD8+ T cells sorted from blood, collected at week 0. These receptors were taken from a human donor with alopecia areata.

The CDR3 region has the DNA TGTGCCAGCAGTTATGGGGGCTCCCGGGGAAGCGAGCAGTACTTC. It is translated as CASSYGGSRGSEQYF. The chain links TRBV6-5 to TRBJ2-7; tentative D call: TRBD1 (6 bases). There are 15 residues in the CDR3. Germline V gene data show CDR1 as MNHEY and CDR2 as SVGAGI. With 3 bases removed from V and 6 bases from J, the gap between germline ends came to 18 bases.

The gene calls are TRBV10-3 and TRBJ1-1; 8 bases are shared with TRBD1. CDR1 ENHRY and CDR2 SYGVKD come from the germline V gene. Losses at the gene ends were 3 bases for V and 5 bases for J; bases not matched to a gene: 8. CDR3 length equals 15 residues. CDR3 bases: TGTGCCATCAGTGACACAGGGGGAAAGGGGACTGAAGCTTTCTTT. Translation gives CAISDTGGKGTEAFF.

CDR3 region: CASAPPGIQPQHF. The CDR3 DNA is TGTGCCAGTGCCCCACCGGGTATCCAGCCCCAGCATTTT. V gene TRBV19 combines with J gene TRBJ1-5; D unclear. This CDR3 comprises 13 residues. V lost 8 bases, J lost 7 bases, and 15 bases lay in between. Germline V gene data show CDR1 as LNHDA and CDR2 as SQIVND (reference sequence).

CDR3 in DNA: TGTGCCAGCAATACCAGACTTAGCCCCCCGTCCTACAATGAGCAGTTCTTC. This codes for CASNTRLSPPSYNEQFF. The rearrangement links TRBV13 to TRBJ2-1; D call uncertain. Trimming cost V 7 bases and J 1 base, with 20 bases left between them. The germline V gene encodes CDR1 PRHDT and CDR2 FYEKMQ (reference sequence). The CDR3 is 17 amino acids.

The V gene is TRBV7-3, the J gene TRBJ1-1; D might be TRBD1 (6 bases). The CDR3 sequence is 14 residues long. Looked up from germline, CDR1 is SGHTA and CDR2 is FQGTGA. The germline V and J ends were trimmed by 4 bases and 4 bases, with 13 bases remaining between them. The DNA for the CDR3 is TGTGCCAGCAGCTCGGGGGGCGCGGGCACTGAAGCTTTCTTT. Protein: CASSSGGAGTEAFF.

CDR3 sequence: CASSQESEVTGYNSPLHF. CDR3 bases: TGCGCCAGCAGCCAAGAGTCGGAGGTGACAGGATATAATTCACCCCTCCACTTT. The chain combines TRBV4-1 with TRBJ1-6; perhaps TRBD1 as D (6 bases). Germline V CDR1 and CDR2: MGHRA, YSYEKL. V lost 0 bases and J 4 bases, leaving 16 bases between the germline ends. CDR3 size: 18 residues.

The genes are TRBV6-5 and TRBJ2-2, with D unclear. CDR1 is MNHEY and CDR2 is SVGAGI in the germline V gene. The CDR3 runs 14 residues. Trimming pared 3 bases from V and 1 base from J, leaving 6 bases between. The CDR3: CASSYSGNTGELFF. CDR3 nucleotide sequence: TGTGCCAGCAGTTATTCGGGGAACACCGGGGAGCTGTTTTTT.

The chain joins TRBV30 to TRBJ2-1; D gene unclear. This CDR3 region has 13 residues. Trimming shortened V by 1 base and J by 0 bases, and 4 bases separated the two germline ends. Per the germline V gene, CDR1 is GTSNPN and CDR2 is SVGIG (reference sequence). CDR3 residues: CAWSDSSYNEQFF. The CDR3 bases are TGTGCCTGGAGTGACAGCTCCTACAATGAGCAGTTCTTC.

There are a few counts of this clone. The chain joins TRBV27 to TRBJ1-4; D uncertain. V was clipped by 5 bases and J by 4 bases, with 17 bases between them. The CDR3 totals 16 residues. Per germline, CDR1 MNHEY and CDR2 SMNVEV (reference sequence). The CDR3 DNA reads as TGTGCCAGCAGTCTCAAAGGAGGGAAACGTAATGAAAAACTGTTTTTT. Its translation: CASSLKGGKRNEKLFF. The variable domain in full, with the rest retrieved from reference TRBV27 and TRBJ1-4, is EAQVTQNPRYLITVTGKKLTVTCSQNMNHEYMSWYRQDPGLGLRQIYYSMNVEVTDKGDVPEGYKVSRKEKRNFPLILESPSPNQTSLYFCASSLKGGKRNEKLFFGSGTQLSVL.

V is TRBV15 and J is TRBJ2-1; 11 bases align to TRBD2. The ends lost 3 bases at V and 6 bases at J; junction bases unmatched: 4. Germline V gives CDR1 LNHNV, CDR2 YYDKDF (reference sequence). The CDR3 consists of 15 residues. The DNA for the CDR3 is TGTGCCACCAGCAGCGGGACTAGCGGAGCCAATGAGCAGTTCTTC. Its translation is CATSSGTSGANEQFF.

The V call is TRBV15, the J call TRBJ2-5, with D possibly being TRBD1 (6 bases). CDR3 length: 15 amino acids. Germline V lookup: CDR1 LNHNV, CDR2 YYDKDF (reference sequence). Trimming shortened V by 1 base and J by 2 bases, and 11 bases separated the two germline ends. The CDR3 region is CATSRVQQGQETQYF. DNA of the CDR3: TGTGCCACCAGCAGAGTCCAACAGGGACAAGAGACCCAGTACTTC.

The chain carries TRBV2 and TRBJ1-1; the match to TRBD1 covers 7 bases. The CDR3 covers 12 residues. V lost 5 bases and J lost 5; bases outside the gene matches: 2. The germline V gene has CDR1 SNHLY and CDR2 FYNNEI. The CDR3 loop is CASSYRGTEAFF. The DNA of the CDR3 is TGTGCCAGCAGTTACAGGGGAACTGAAGCTTTCTTT.

There are a few counts of this clone. The rearrangement links TRBV13 to TRBJ1-5; D ambiguous. Trimming removed 0 bases from V and 12 bases from J, with 9 bases in between. The CDR3 is made up of 12 amino acids. The germline gives CDR1 PRHDT, CDR2 FYEKMQ (reference sequence). The CDR3 DNA reads TGTGCCAGCAGCTTAGGTAGAAGCCACCAGCATTTT. This codes for CASSLGRSHQHF.

This clone appeared once. The CDR3 protein is CSVARDEGGYTF. The CDR3 DNA reads TGCAGCGTTGCCCGGGACGAGGGGGGCTACACCTTC. The chain joins TRBV29-1 to TRBJ1-2; D is perhaps TRBD1 (5 bases). CDR1 is SQVTM and CDR2 is ANQGSEA in the germline V gene. The CDR3 has 12 residues. V lost 4 bases and J 8 bases, leaving 14 bases between the germline ends.

This sequence joins TRBV25-1 and TRBJ1-2; D might be TRBD1 (5 bases). CDR3 length: 13 residues. Germline CDR1 MGHDK, CDR2 SYGVNS. V was pared by 6 bases and J by 3 bases, with 11 bases between. The CDR3 region is CASSGGHYYGYTF. CDR3 bases: TGTGCCAGCAGCGGGGGTCACTACTATGGCTACACCTTC.